Following are 9 T cell receptor beta chains from one sample sequenced in a study of T cells in Graves' hyperthyroidism and ophthalmopathy. Amplification of TCR beta CDR3 regions used RNA as the template. With the HTBI primer set, the TCR CDR3 went through a first round of RT-PCR. TCRdb reanalysed the multiplex PCR reads using MiXCR and keeps one entry per CDR3 protein. The repertoire has more than 500,000 distinct CDR3 sequences, approximately 15% of them found once; the top ten carry about 14%. Specimen: blood. The receptors shown here come from a woman in her 40s with Graves' hyperthyroidism.

This chain joins TRBV19 and TRBJ1-6; 9 nucleotides align to TRBD1. V lost 2 bases to trimming and J lost 8 bases; unmatched junction nucleotides: 4. This CDR3 is built from 15 residues. The germline V gene has CDR1 LNHDA and CDR2 SQIVND (reference sequence). The CDR3 DNA sequence: TGTGCCAGTAGTATAATGAACAGGGGGCATTCACCCCTCCACTTT. Translated: CASSIMNRGHSPLHF.

Only a few counts were recorded for this clonotype. The chain couples TRBV11-2 to TRBJ2-5, with a possible D match to TRBD1 (5 bases). V gave up 1 base and J gave up 3 bases, with 12 bases separating them. The germline gives CDR1 SGHAT, CDR2 FQNNGV. This CDR3 is 15 amino acids long. The CDR3 DNA follows: TGTGCCAGCAGCTTAGGGATTGGCAGGGAAGAGACCCAGTACTTC. It translates to CASSLGIGREETQYF.

This clonotype was counted at least ten times. This chain links TRBV7-3 with TRBJ2-6; TRBD1 is a possible D gene (6 bases). This CDR3 is 16 amino acids long. CDR1 is SGHTA and CDR2 is FQGTGA in the germline V gene. V lost 5 bases, J lost 0 bases, and 11 bases lay in between. CDR3 nucleotides: TGTGCCAGCAGCAACGGACAGTTCTCTGGGGCCAACGTCCTGACTTTC. Protein sequence: CASSNGQFSGANVLTF.

The chain combines TRBV15 with TRBJ2-5; no reliable D call. The CDR3 loop spans 13 amino acids. Trimming took 3 bases from V and 5 from J, leaving 10 bases between them. Germline V lookup: CDR1 LNHNV, CDR2 YYDKDF (reference sequence). The CDR3 DNA sequence: TGTGCCACCAGCAGTGCCCCGAGGGAGACCCAGTACTTC. Protein sequence: CATSSAPRETQYF.

This clonotype occurred a few times. This chain uses TRBV28 with TRBJ2-7; 8 bases map to TRBD2. The length of the CDR3 is 13 residues. Germline CDR1 reads MDHEN; CDR2 reads SYDVKM. The V gene end was trimmed by 6 bases and the J gene end by 3 bases; junction bases not matched to a gene: 4. This chain's CDR3 is CASRPGLVYEQYF. CDR3 nucleotides: TGTGCCAGCAGGCCGGGACTAGTCTACGAGCAGTACTTC. Supplemented by reference TRBV28 and TRBJ2-7, the full variable domain reads DVKVTQSSRYLVKRTGEKVFLECVQDMDHENMFWYRQDPGLGLRLIYFSYDVKMKEKGDIPEGYSVSREKKERFSLILESASTNQTSMYLCASRPGLVYEQYFGPGTRLTVT.

At least ten counts were recorded for this clonotype. The chain couples TRBV5-1 to TRBJ1-1, with TRBD1 matching 7 bases. V shed 3 bases, J shed 3 bases, and the junction held 8 bases outside the gene matches. The CDR3 is 15 amino acids. Germline V CDR1 and CDR2: SGHRS, YFSETQ. For the CDR3, the DNA is TGCGCCAGCAGCTACGGGACAGCCATGTACACTGAAGCTTTCTTT. This translates into CASSYGTAMYTEAFF.

Comments on this clonotype: This may be a read error: a much more frequent sequence differs by one nucleotide. The rearrangement uses TRBV27 and TRBJ1-6, with no clear D. Germline V gene lookup returns CDR1 MNHEY and CDR2 SMNVEV (reference sequence). V gave up 5 bases and J gave up 12 bases, with 11 bases separating them. The CDR3 extends over 12 amino acids. CDR3 sequence: CASSLLGGPLHF. The CDR3 DNA sequence: TGTGCCAGCAGTCTTTTAGGAGGACCCCTCCACTTT.

The chain links TRBV6-9 to TRBJ1-1; 8 bases line up with TRBD1. Trimming removed 3 bases from V and 3 bases from J; junction bases left unmatched: 3. The CDR3 length is 14 residues. Germline-derived CDR1 and CDR2 are MNHGY and SVAAGI. CDR3: CASSYRTGYTEAFF. The CDR3 DNA is TGTGCCAGCAGTTACCGGACAGGGTACACTGAAGCTTTCTTT.

There are a few counts of this clonotype. The CDR3 sequence is CASSSGTGVNQPQHF. CDR3 DNA sequence: TGTGCCAGCAGTTCAGGGACAGGGGTCAATCAGCCCCAGCATTTT. The chain couples TRBV28 to TRBJ1-5; 10 positions match TRBD1. Germline V gives CDR1 MDHEN, CDR2 SYDVKM. After removal of 4 bases from V and 3 bases from J, the junction contained 3 bases not matched to a gene. This CDR3 contains 15 residues.